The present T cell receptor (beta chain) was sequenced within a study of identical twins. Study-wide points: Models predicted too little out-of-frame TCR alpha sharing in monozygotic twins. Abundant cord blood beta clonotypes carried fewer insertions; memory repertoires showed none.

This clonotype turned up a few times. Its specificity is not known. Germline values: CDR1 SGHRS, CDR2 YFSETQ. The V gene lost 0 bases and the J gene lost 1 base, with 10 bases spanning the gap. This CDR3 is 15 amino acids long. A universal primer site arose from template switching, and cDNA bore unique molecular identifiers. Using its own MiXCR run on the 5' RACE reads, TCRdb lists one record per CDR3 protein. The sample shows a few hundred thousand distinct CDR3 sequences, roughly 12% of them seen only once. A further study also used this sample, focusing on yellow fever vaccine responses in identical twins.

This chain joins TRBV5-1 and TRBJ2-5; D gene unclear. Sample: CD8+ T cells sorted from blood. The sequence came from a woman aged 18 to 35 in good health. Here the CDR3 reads CASSLDRRAQETQYF. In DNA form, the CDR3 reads TGCGCCAGCAGCTTGGATAGACGGGCCCAAGAGACCCAGTACTTC.